Following are 9 T cell receptor beta chains from one sample sequenced in a study of graft-versus-host responses after intestinal transplantation (dated by TCRdb to the early 2020s). The time point tag for this specimen amounts to: cells obtained before transplantation from donor or recipient. Receptor libraries were prepared by the immunoSEQ multiplex PCR assay. TCRdb took over this immuneACCESS table, retaining in-frame rearrangements with V and J assigned. Such tables are incomplete; in checked studies, under half of the missing clones stem from an unresolved V gene, and the remainder is unexplained. Here the sample has around 64,000 clones; 85% to 95% occur a single time. The top ten constitute about 0.4% of the sample. No cognate antigen is known for these TCRs. Sequencing used unstimulated CD4+ T cells sorted from spleen or lymph node cells, obtained before transplant. These receptors were obtained from a human donor who was the organ donor for an intestinal transplant.

The V call is TRBV6-1, the J call TRBJ2-6; D gene uncertain. The germline V and J ends were trimmed by 4 bases and 0 bases, with 16 bases remaining between them. The CDR3 has 18 residues. Germline V gene sequence: CDR1 MNHNS, CDR2 SASEGT. CDR3 nucleotides: TGTGCCAGCAGTGCATTGGGTTACCTACCCTCTGGGGCCAACGTCCTGACTTTC. Amino acids: CASSALGYLPSGANVLTF.

The chain links TRBV4-1 to TRBJ1-2, with TRBD1 as a possible D gene (5 bases). The CDR3 has 15 amino acids. The germline CDR1 and CDR2 sequences are MGHRA and YSYEKL. V lost 0 bases and J 7 bases, leaving 15 bases between the germline ends. For the CDR3, the DNA is TGCGCCAGCAGCCAAGAGGACACCTCTGTTGTTGGCTACACCTTC. Translation: CASSQEDTSVVGYTF.

The chain employs TRBV5-1 and TRBJ1-1, with 8 bases that match TRBD1. The CDR3 length is 16 residues. Losses at the gene ends were 4 bases for V and 0 bases for J; bases not matched to a gene: 8. The V gene's germline CDR1 is SGHRS and CDR2 YFSETQ. CDR3 DNA: TGCGCCAGCAGCCGTGACAGGGGAAGGTTGAACACTGAAGCTTTCTTT. This encodes CASSRDRGRLNTEAFF.

This sequence joins TRBV2 and TRBJ2-5; 11 bases line up with TRBD2. The germline CDR1 and CDR2 sequences are SNHLY and FYNNEI. The CDR3 extends over 13 amino acids. The junction had 3 bases not matched to a gene; V was cut back by 7 bases and J by 5 bases. Here the CDR3 DNA reads TGTGCCAGCACTTTAGCGGGGGGGGAGACCCAGTACTTC. It codes for CASTLAGGETQYF.

This CDR3 is CASTNSGGAKDEQFF. The CDR3 bases are TGTGCCAGCACCAATAGCGGGGGGGCCAAGGATGAGCAGTTCTTC. The chain recombines TRBV5-6 with TRBJ2-1; TRBD2 agrees at 11 bases. V was pared by 6 bases and J by 8 bases, with 10 bases of the junction left unmatched. The germline V gene encodes CDR1 SGHDT and CDR2 YYEEEE. The CDR3 length is 15 residues. Full variable domain (rest looked up from reference TRBV5-6 and TRBJ2-1): DAGVTQSPTHLIKTRGQQVTLRCSPKSGHDTVSWYQQALGQGPQFIFQYYEEEERQRGNFPDRFSGHQFPNYSSELNVNALLLGDSALYLCASTNSGGAKDEQFFGPGTRLTVL.

The V and J genes are TRBV23-1 and TRBJ1-3; D might be TRBD1 (6 bases). TRBV23-1 is an ORF for which the function is uncertain. The V end lost 4 bases, the J end lost 11 bases, and 21 bases lay between the germline ends. The CDR3 is 15 residues long. The CDR3 is CASSPTPGTPVPIYF. The CDR3, as DNA: TGCGCCAGCAGTCCTACCCCGGGGACACCGGTCCCCATATATTTT.

V and J are TRBV7-2 and TRBJ2-1; 7 positions agree with TRBD2. Germline loops: CDR1 SGHTA, CDR2 FQGNSA. The CDR3 has 18 amino acids. J was trimmed by 2 bases and V by 5 bases; bases with no gene match: 15. CDR3 region: CASSAYHTTSAPYNEQFF. The CDR3 bases are TGTGCCAGCAGCGCATACCACACCACTAGCGCCCCCTACAATGAGCAGTTCTTC.

The CDR3 DNA is TGTGCCAGCAGTGCCCTGGCGAACACTGAAGCTTTCTTT. Amino acids: CASSALANTEAFF. The chain combines TRBV27 with TRBJ1-1; no definite D call. V was pared by 5 bases and J by 1 base, with 8 bases between. Germline loops: CDR1 MNHEY, CDR2 SMNVEV (reference sequence). The CDR3 has 13 amino acids.

This chain joins TRBV6-6 and TRBJ2-1, with no clear D. The CDR3 has 16 amino acids. Per germline, CDR1 MNHNY and CDR2 SVGAGI (reference sequence). Trimming took 2 bases from V and 5 from J, leaving 16 bases between them. The CDR3: CASSYPAGRRNNEQFF. The CDR3 DNA sequence: TGTGCCAGCAGTTACCCGGCAGGCCGGCGGAACAATGAGCAGTTCTTC.